This entry concerns a single T cell receptor beta chain. The target antigen is unknown. The source of the sample is a study of T cell responses to AZD1222 COVID-19 vaccine. The study's findings and limits: Just 5 to 7 people given AZD1222 tested seropositive at baseline. The repertoires were collected only after the peak T cell response. Possibly, clonal diversity was underestimated; donors were largely white British and included more females. CD4 TCRs associated with vaccination spanned spike, dominating at 160-218 and 743-854.

Libraries were prepared by immunoSEQ multiplex PCR; TCRdb keeps only in-frame clonotypes and omits some of them. The table shows approximately 61,000 clones, with around 81% occurring only once. V lost 3 bases to trimming and J lost 1 base, with 7 bases between them. The CDR3 contains 12 residues. Germline V gene lookup returns CDR1 DFQATT and CDR2 SNEGSKA (reference sequence). The source material was peripheral blood, sampled 28 days after the second AZD1222 dose. The V call is TRBV20-1, the J call TRBJ2-7; no definite D call. The receptor was isolated from an adult who received the AZD1222 COVID-19 vaccine. CDR3 in amino acids: CSASKLSYEQYF. In DNA, the CDR3 is TGCAGTGCTAGTAAACTGTCCTACGAGCAGTACTTC.